The 23 T cell receptor beta chains below all came from one sample that was sequenced in a study of T-cell memory formation after mild COVID-19. TCRdb reanalysed the 5' RACE reads using MiXCR and keeps one entry per CDR3 protein. The sample includes about 470,000 distinct CDR3 sequences, approximately 25% of them seen just once. Sequenced: PBMCs or a T cell subset sorted from them (not recorded which). Source of these receptors: an adult woman who had mild COVID-19 (a few samples of this study predate the infection). Cell type and time point are not known.

The chain uses TRBV24-1 and TRBJ1-1, with a tentative D call TRBD1 (5 bases). Trimming removed 0 bases from V and 6 bases from J, with 7 bases in between. Per the germline V gene, CDR1 is KGHDR and CDR2 is SFDVKD. The CDR3 totals 13 residues. The DNA for the CDR3 is TGTGCCACCAGTGATTTGGGGGGAGCTGAAGCTTTCTTT. As protein: CATSDLGGAEAFF.

In its sample, this clonotype was seen a few times. This chain uses TRBV5-4 with TRBJ2-7; unclear D gene. Germline V CDR1 and CDR2: SGHNT, YYREEE (reference sequence). Trimming took off 4 bases at V and 0 bases at J, with 8 bases between the two ends. This CDR3 region has 13 residues. CDR3: CASSTPYSYEQYF. CDR3 bases: TGTGCCAGCAGCACGCCTTACTCCTACGAGCAGTACTTC.

The gene calls are TRBV29-1 and TRBJ1-4, with unresolved D. Germline CDR1 SQVTM, CDR2 ANQGSEA. V was pared by 3 bases and J by 7 bases, with 6 bases between. The CDR3 consists of 11 residues. Here the CDR3 reads CSVDRGEKLFF. CDR3 DNA sequence: TGCAGCGTTGATAGAGGTGAAAAACTGTTTTTT. The entire variable domain, with the rest obtained from reference TRBV29-1 and TRBJ1-4, is as follows: SAVISQKPSRDICQRGTSLTIQCQVDSQVTMMFWYRQQPGQSLTLIATANQGSEATYESGFVIDKFPISRPNLTFSTLTVSNMSPEDSSIYLCSVDRGEKLFFGSGTQLSVL.

The chain carries TRBV5-1 and TRBJ2-3, with 10 bases matching TRBD1. J lost 1 base, V lost 2 bases, and 4 bases had no gene match. This CDR3 contains 16 residues. CDR1 is SGHRS and CDR2 is YFSETQ in the germline V gene. The CDR3 reads CASSFMGTGGTDTQYF. For the CDR3, the DNA is TGCGCCAGCAGCTTTATGGGGACAGGGGGCACAGATACGCAGTATTTT.

This chain connects TRBV7-9 to TRBJ2-7; 10 bases line up with TRBD2. Germline CDR1 is SEHNR and CDR2 is FQNEAQ (reference sequence). The CDR3 length is 15 residues. Trimming took 4 bases from V and 6 from J; bases not matched to a gene: 9. CDR3 coding DNA: TGTGCCAGCAGCTCAACCAGCGGGAGGGCTCCCGAGCAGTACTTC. Amino acids: CASSSTSGRAPEQYF.

The chain has TRBV10-3 and TRBJ1-3; D is unresolved. Germline V gene sequence: CDR1 ENHRY, CDR2 SYGVKD. Trimming stripped 1 base from V and 2 bases from J, with 6 bases between. The CDR3 is made up of 14 amino acids. The CDR3 is CAISEWPAGNTIYF. Written as DNA, the CDR3 is TGTGCCATCAGTGAGTGGCCGGCTGGAAACACCATATATTTT.

As DNA, the CDR3 is TGTGCCACCAGTGATTTTCCTAGCACAGATACGCAGTATTTT. Its protein product is CATSDFPSTDTQYF. The V gene is TRBV24-1, the J gene TRBJ2-3; D uncertain. The germline gives CDR1 KGHDR, CDR2 SFDVKD. The CDR3 totals 14 residues. Trimming left V 1 base short and J 0 bases short, with 4 bases between.

This sequence joins TRBV14 and TRBJ2-5; no reliable D call. The V gene's germline CDR1 is SGHDN and CDR2 FVKESK. The length of the CDR3 is 15 residues. V was pared by 4 bases and J by 1 base, with 13 bases between. The CDR3 DNA follows: TGTGCCAGCAGCCTTCAGGCGAAGGGCCAAGAGACCCAGTACTTC. Amino acids: CASSLQAKGQETQYF.

This clonotype was counted only a few times. The V call is TRBV4-1, the J call TRBJ2-7; D not resolved. This CDR3 contains 13 residues. Germline CDR1 is MGHRA and CDR2 is YSYEKL. Trimming left V 0 bases short and J 3 bases short, with 6 bases between. CDR3 sequence (DNA): TGCGCCAGCAGCCAAGACACCTTCTACGAGCAGTACTTC. Its protein is CASSQDTFYEQYF.

This chain connects TRBV20-1 to TRBJ2-7, with 12 bases that match TRBD2. The CDR3 sequence is 16 residues long. Germline V lookup: CDR1 DFQATT, CDR2 SNEGSKA (reference sequence). V was clipped by 0 bases and J by 6 bases; unmatched bases: 9. CDR3 sequence reads: CSAREWTSGILSEQYF. The CDR3 nucleotides are TGCAGTGCTAGAGAATGGACTAGCGGGATTCTAAGCGAGCAGTACTTC.

The sample holds many counts of this clonotype. The chain is built from TRBV5-1 and TRBJ2-1; TRBD2 agrees at 8 bases. The CDR3 is made up of 16 amino acids. J gave up 10 bases and V 2 bases, and 14 bases lay outside the gene matches. Looked up from germline, CDR1 is SGHRS and CDR2 is YFSETQ. The CDR3 DNA reads TGCGCCAGCAGCTTTGGGCGGGGGGACCCTTATTTAGAGCAGTTCTTC. Residues: CASSFGRGDPYLEQFF.

In its sample, this clonotype was seen once. The rearrangement uses TRBV7-9 and TRBJ2-7, with 7 bases fitting TRBD2. The V gene end was trimmed by 6 bases and the J gene end by 4 bases; junction bases not matched to a gene: 9. The CDR3 is 14 residues long. Germline V gene lookup returns CDR1 SEHNR and CDR2 FQNEAQ (reference sequence). The DNA of the CDR3 is TGTGCCAGCAGTTTTAAGCGGGGTGTTTACGAGCAGTACTTC. This sequence encodes CASSFKRGVYEQYF.

CDR3 region: CASSDHTLGVDEQFF. CDR3 DNA sequence: TGTGCCAGCAGCGACCACACACTCGGGGTCGATGAGCAGTTCTTC. The chain joins TRBV7-2 to TRBJ2-1; D might be TRBD2 (5 bases). This CDR3 has 15 residues. CDR1 and CDR2 (germline): SGHTA, FQGNSA. Trimming stripped 5 bases from V and 8 bases from J, with 19 bases between.

This clonotype appeared a few times. The gene calls are TRBV20-1 and TRBJ1-5; 7 bases align to TRBD1. The CDR3 extends over 14 amino acids. Germline V lookup: CDR1 DFQATT, CDR2 SNEGSKA (reference sequence). The V and J ends lost 3 bases and 1 base, in that order; junction bases with no gene match: 3. The CDR3 sequence is CSASPGQSNQPQHF. The CDR3 DNA reads TGCAGTGCTAGTCCGGGACAGAGCAATCAGCCCCAGCATTTT.

This clonotype was seen a few times. The genes are TRBV20-1 and TRBJ2-1; D ambiguous. Trimming took off 0 bases at V and 8 bases at J, with 5 bases between the two ends. Germline CDR1 reads DFQATT; CDR2 reads SNEGSKA (reference sequence). This CDR3 is built from 11 residues. CDR3 DNA sequence: TGCAGTGCTAGAGATTACCATGAGCAGTTCTTC. Protein sequence: CSARDYHEQFF.

The gene calls are TRBV5-1 and TRBJ2-2; D remains unclear. Germline CDR1 SGHRS, CDR2 YFSETQ. CDR3 size: 12 residues. Trimming left V 4 bases short and J 8 bases short, with 9 bases between. The CDR3 bases are TGCGCCAGCAGCCGTTACGCGGGGGAGCTGTTTTTT. It specifies CASSRYAGELFF.

This clonotype was counted between two and nine times. The genes are TRBV12-3 or TRBV12-4 and TRBJ2-1; weak D call: TRBD2 (5 bases). The CDR3 extends over 14 amino acids. V was shortened by 5 bases and J by 6 bases, with 14 bases between the two germline ends. The CDR3 spells CASSMEAGRNEQFF. The CDR3 bases are TGTGCCAGCAGTATGGAGGCAGGACGCAATGAGCAGTTCTTC.

The J gene is TRBJ2-2, the V gene TRBV3-1; unclear D gene. The CDR3 covers 14 residues. The germline CDR1 and CDR2 sequences are LGHDT and YNNKEL (reference sequence). Trimming removed 4 bases at V and 1 base at J, with 7 bases between. This CDR3 is CASSPHQNTGELFF. The CDR3 DNA sequence: TGTGCCAGCAGCCCGCACCAGAACACCGGGGAGCTGTTTTTT.

The gene calls are TRBV6-5 and TRBJ1-2; a weak D match, TRBD1 (5 bases). CDR1 is MNHEY, CDR2 SVGAGI, per germline. The CDR3 is 14 amino acids. V was pared by 2 bases and J by 2 bases, with 9 bases between. The CDR3 loop reads CASSYRGGNYGYTF. DNA for the CDR3: TGTGCCAGCAGTTACAGGGGAGGAAACTATGGCTACACCTTC.

At least ten counts were recorded for this clonotype. Relative to the germline gene, one junction end is altered; a read error may explain this. This chain connects TRBV28 to TRBJ1-5; perhaps TRBD1 as D (6 bases). The CDR3 is made up of 15 amino acids. The germline V gene has CDR1 MDHEN and CDR2 SYDVKM. CDR3 sequence: CASRLYRDIYQPQHF. For the CDR3, the DNA is TGTGCCAGCAGATTATACCGGGACATTTATCAGCCCCAGCATTTT.

V and J are TRBV10-2 and TRBJ2-7; D might be TRBD1 (6 bases). CDR1 and CDR2 from the germline V gene are WSHSY and SAAADI. The CDR3 has 14 residues. Trimming stripped 5 bases from V and 5 bases from J, with 16 bases between. As DNA, the CDR3 is TGCGCCAGCAGTCCCACAGGGAGTTTGGACGAGCAGTACTTC. Amino acids: CASSPTGSLDEQYF.

V and J are TRBV12-3 or TRBV12-4 and TRBJ1-1; D might be TRBD1 (5 bases). The V end lost 5 bases, the J end lost 7 bases, and 14 bases lay between the germline ends. The CDR3 runs 13 residues. The CDR3: CASSGPTELEAFF. In DNA, the CDR3 is TGTGCCAGCAGTGGACCGACAGAACTTGAAGCTTTCTTT.

In this sample, this clonotype turned up a few times. The chain joins TRBV5-1 to TRBJ1-1, with 9 bases aligning to TRBD1. The CDR3 sequence is 15 residues long. V lost 6 bases, J lost 2 bases, and 8 bases stayed unmatched. Per germline, CDR1 SGHRS and CDR2 YFSETQ. The CDR3 nucleotides are TGCGCCAGCACCCCGGGACAGGGACCTAACACTGAAGCTTTCTTT. Encoded protein: CASTPGQGPNTEAFF.